Listed below are T cell receptor beta chains from one sample, sequenced in a study of T-cell memory formation after mild COVID-19. TCRdb re-analysed the 5' RACE reads in MiXCR, keeping a single row per CDR3 protein. Here the sample spans 310,000 or so distinct CDR3 sequences, 15% being singletons. Sequencing was done on a sample of PBMCs or a T cell subset sorted from them (not recorded which). Every receptor here comes from a man aged 18-30 years who had mild COVID-19 (a few samples of this study predate the infection). Cell type and time point are not known. Each CDR3 is given without its conserved first and last residue. The listing skips clone size in some rows; elsewhere it reads once, few, many or a size class.

j_call clone_size v_call cdr3_aa
TRBJ2-5 - TRBV10-1 ASSGLAQETQY
TRBJ1-1 - TRBV3-1 ASSQVGGRGTEAF
TRBJ2-7 - TRBV7-9 ASSLGSGASYEQY
TRBJ2-3 - TRBV20-1 SARDRTYPRTDTQY
TRBJ2-5 few TRBV3-1 ASSLTGWRETQY
TRBJ2-5 many TRBV12-3/TRBV12-4 ASSLTGGETQY
TRBJ2-5 - TRBV3-1 ASSQDQGGLQETQY
TRBJ2-1 - TRBV20-1 SATLQANEQF
TRBJ2-7 few TRBV5-1 ASSPGPSQTYEQY
TRBJ1-1 - TRBV6-5 ASRLGAGGFTEAF
TRBJ2-7 - TRBV6-2/TRBV6-3 ASSWEGLYEQY
TRBJ2-1 few TRBV5-1 ASSRTGWMEDEQF
TRBJ2-3 few TRBV24-1 ATSDLLAEGTDTQY
TRBJ1-1 few TRBV7-6 ASSSGSLNTEAF
TRBJ1-6 many TRBV6-5 ASSREPTGSPLH
TRBJ2-5 - TRBV4-1 ASSQEVWETQY
TRBJ1-2 - TRBV5-1 ASSSEGTSYGYT
TRBJ2-3 few TRBV4-1 ASSYPGQGTDTQY
TRBJ2-5 many TRBV5-1 ASSLPGGETQY
TRBJ2-5 - TRBV18 ASSPPSQGETQY
TRBJ1-1 few TRBV12-3/TRBV12-4 ASVKKGQGNTEAF
TRBJ1-1 once TRBV13 ASSLTGDVTEAF
TRBJ2-7 - TRBV29-1 SVGTSGKSSYEQY
TRBJ2-1 few TRBV7-2 ASSFRSGTWDEQF
TRBJ2-2 - TRBV23-1 ASSPGSGRGRAGELF
TRBJ2-1 many TRBV6-5 ASSSTGYNEQF
TRBJ2-2 few TRBV10-3 AIRYSAAGTGELF
TRBJ1-2 - TRBV7-2 ASSLRYPGGGYGYT
TRBJ1-2 few TRBV12-3/TRBV12-4 ASSPNRGRLGGYT
TRBJ1-5 many TRBV6-5 ASSRTGSNQPQH
TRBJ1-1 few TRBV24-1 ATSDNGQGRTEAF
TRBJ2-5 - TRBV15 ATSRGGSQVTQY
TRBJ2-3 few TRBV15 ATSRGRGLGDTQY
TRBJ2-1 few TRBV27 AIGPGHEQF
TRBJ2-7 - TRBV7-8 ASSPMRVPYEQY
TRBJ2-1 few TRBV20-1 SARQGPYNEQF
TRBJ2-2 many TRBV20-1 SARGTSGESGELF
TRBJ2-7 few TRBV20-1 SALGTDLSYEQY
TRBJ2-2 few TRBV5-1 ASSFRGQLTGELF
TRBJ2-7 many TRBV14 ASSQGRGQA
TRBJ2-3 - TRBV9 ASSVVGADTQY
TRBJ2-7 - TRBV20-1 SADTGTGTYEQY